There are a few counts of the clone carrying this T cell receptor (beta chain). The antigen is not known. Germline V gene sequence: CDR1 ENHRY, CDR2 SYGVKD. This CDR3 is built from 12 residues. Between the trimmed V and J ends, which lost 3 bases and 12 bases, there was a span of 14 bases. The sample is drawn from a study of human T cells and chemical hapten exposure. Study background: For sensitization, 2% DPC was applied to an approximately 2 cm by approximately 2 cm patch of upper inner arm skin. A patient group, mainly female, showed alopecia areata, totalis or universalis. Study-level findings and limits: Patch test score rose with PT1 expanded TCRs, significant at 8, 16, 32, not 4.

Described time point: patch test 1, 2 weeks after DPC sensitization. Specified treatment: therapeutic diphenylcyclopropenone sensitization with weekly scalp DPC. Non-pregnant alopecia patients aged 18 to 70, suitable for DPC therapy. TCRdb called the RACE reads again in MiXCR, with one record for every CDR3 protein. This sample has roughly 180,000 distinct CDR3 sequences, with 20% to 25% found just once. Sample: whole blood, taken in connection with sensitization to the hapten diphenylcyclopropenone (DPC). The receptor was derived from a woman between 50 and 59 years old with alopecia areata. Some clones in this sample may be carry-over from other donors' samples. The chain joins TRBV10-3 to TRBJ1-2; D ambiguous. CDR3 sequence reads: CAISEGTVEHTF. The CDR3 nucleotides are TGTGCCATCAGTGAAGGTACAGTCGAACACACCTTC.